The rows below give T cell receptor beta chains drawn from one sample of a study of blood T cell repertoires in COVID-19. Profiling relied on immunoSEQ multiplex PCR, and the TCRdb table lists in-frame clones only, not all of them. The sample holds around 300,000 clones, about 93% seen once. The sequencing input was PBMCs or T cells enriched from blood (not recorded which). These receptors originate from a young woman who had recovered from COVID-19. Both conserved end residues are part of each CDR3. The D gene is left open where the match is weak. Part of the rows lack a size; the others show once, few, many or a class for expanded clones.

J gene	clone size	V gene	D gene	CDR3 length	CDR3 DNA	CDR3 protein
TRBJ2-1	many	TRBV6-4	TRBD2	15	TGTGCCAGCAGCGGGACTAGCGGGACTTACAATGAGCAGTTCTTC	CASSGTSGTYNEQFF
TRBJ2-1	NA	TRBV9	TRBD2	14	TGTGCCAGCAGCGTAGCGGGAGGGTGGAATGAGCAGTTCTTC	CASSVAGGWNEQFF
TRBJ2-5	NA	TRBV28	TRBD2	14	TGTGCCAGCTCTAGCGGGACCCCCCAAGAGACCCAGTACTTC	CASSSGTPQETQYF
TRBJ1-2	NA	TRBV5-3	NA	14	TGTGCCAGAAGCATGGGGCGGGGAGACTATGGCTACACCTTC	CARSMGRGDYGYTF
TRBJ2-1	NA	TRBV7-2	NA	11	TGTGCCAGCAGCCTTGGACAAGCGCAGTTCTTC	CASSLGQAQFF
TRBJ1-4	once	TRBV15	TRBD1	17	TGTGCCACGGCCACCGGGACAGGGGGTATTTCTAATGAAAAACTGTTTTTT	CATATGTGGISNEKLFF
TRBJ1-6	once	TRBV3-1/TRBV3-2	TRBD1	18	TGTGCCAGCAGCCAAGATCGGTTGGAGAGACAGGGGGCCTGGCCCCTCCACTTT	CASSQDRLERQGAWPLHF
TRBJ2-7	NA	TRBV9	TRBD2	14	TGTGCCAGCAGCTCAGATCCCGGGAGGTCCGAGCAGTACTTC	CASSSDPGRSEQYF
TRBJ1-5	NA	TRBV6-2/TRBV6-3	NA	14	TGTGCCAGCAGTAGTCAGGGGCAAAGGCAGCCCCAGCATTTT	CASSSQGQRQPQHF
TRBJ1-1	once	TRBV3-1/TRBV3-2	NA	13	TGTGCCAGCAGCCAAGCTGCAGTTGGTGAAGCTTTCTTT	CASSQAAVGEAFF
TRBJ1-4	few	TRBV18	TRBD1	15	TGTGCCAGCTCAGGCCGGGACAGGGTGAATGAAAAACTGTTTTTT	CASSGRDRVNEKLFF
TRBJ2-6	NA	TRBV28	NA	19	TGTGCCAGCAGTTTGGTGGCAGGCGCTCAACCCTCTGGGGCCAACGTCCTGACTTTC	CASSLVAGAQPSGANVLTF
TRBJ2-7	NA	TRBV28	TRBD2	16	TGTGCCAGCAGTTCCCAAAAGAGCGGGGCTGCCTACGAGCAGTACTTC	CASSSQKSGAAYEQYF
TRBJ2-2	NA	TRBV4-1	NA	14	TGCGCCAGCAGCCACAGCGCTAACACCGGGGAGCTGTTTTTT	CASSHSANTGELFF
TRBJ2-7	NA	TRBV6-2/TRBV6-3	TRBD2	15	TGTGCCAGCAGTCATGGACTAGGAGTCTCCTACGAGCAGTACTTC	CASSHGLGVSYEQYF
TRBJ1-5	NA	TRBV15	NA	15	TGTGCCACCGGGGTATTGGGGCGGAGGGATCAGCCCCAGCATTTT	CATGVLGRRDQPQHF
TRBJ1-1	NA	TRBV7-6	TRBD1	15	TGTGCCAGCAGCTTAGTCACAGGGGGGATCACTGAAGCTTTCTTT	CASSLVTGGITEAFF
TRBJ2-1	NA	TRBV4-3	TRBD1	17	TGCGCCAGCAGCCAAGGGTCCGAGACAGGGGGTATTGGTGAGCAGTTCTTC	CASSQGSETGGIGEQFF
TRBJ1-3	few	TRBV5-4	TRBD1	15	TGTGCCAGCAGCTTGGACAGGGGGTTAGGAAACACCATATATTTT	CASSLDRGLGNTIYF
TRBJ2-7	NA	TRBV6-4	TRBD2	19	TGTGCCAGCAGTGTCGGACTAGCGGGAGGGCCACAAAGGTCCTACGAGCAGTACTTC	CASSVGLAGGPQRSYEQYF
TRBJ2-3	NA	TRBV5-6	NA	15	TGTGCCAGCAGCCAGCCAAGTAGCGGCACAGATACGCAGTATTTT	CASSQPSSGTDTQYF
TRBJ1-5	few	TRBV6-2/TRBV6-3	NA	14	TGTGCCAGCAACCCGGACAGAGAAGATCAGCCCCAGCATTTT	CASNPDREDQPQHF
TRBJ2-1	NA	TRBV4-3	NA	16	TGCGCCAGCAGCCAAGATTTTAGCGTACCCTACAATGAGCAGTTCTTC	CASSQDFSVPYNEQFF
TRBJ2-1	NA	TRBV6-5	TRBD2	15	TGTGCCAGCAGTTCGACTCGGGACTACCTAAATGAGCAGTTCTTC	CASSSTRDYLNEQFF
TRBJ1-3	once	TRBV28	TRBD1	15	TGTGCCAGCAGTTTAGTGGACAGGGAACGAAACACCATATATTTT	CASSLVDRERNTIYF
TRBJ2-7	NA	TRBV5-4	TRBD1	18	TGTGCCAGCAGCTTGCGGGGACAGGGACTCCAACTCTCCTACGAGCAGTACTTC	CASSLRGQGLQLSYEQYF
TRBJ1-2	NA	TRBV28	NA	14	TGTGCCAGCAGGATATACAGTAGTAACTATGGCTACACCTTC	CASRIYSSNYGYTF
TRBJ2-3	NA	TRBV28	NA	15	TGTGCCAGCAGTTTATCCAGCTATAGCAATCAGCCCCAGTATTTT	CASSLSSYSNQPQYF
TRBJ2-5	NA	TRBV19	NA	12	TGTGCCAGTAGTATAGATCTTCAGACCCAGTACTTC	CASSIDLQTQYF
TRBJ2-1	few	TRBV7-3	NA	15	TGTGCCAGCAGCTTAGGAGGGCAGACCTACAATGAGCAGTTCTTC	CASSLGGQTYNEQFF
TRBJ2-1	NA	TRBV6-2/TRBV6-3	TRBD2	15	TGTGCCAGCAGTCCAGGGACTAGCCATATAGGTGAGCAGTTCTTC	CASSPGTSHIGEQFF
TRBJ1-5	NA	TRBV20-1	TRBD1	21	TGCAGTGCTAGTCAAGTGAGAGGGGACAGGGGACCCGGCCCTAGCAATCAGCCCCAGCATTTT	CSASQVRGDRGPGPSNQPQHF
TRBJ1-2	few	TRBV5-6	NA	15	TGTGCCAGCAGCTCGGACACCGGTCGAGGCTATGGCTACACCTTC	CASSSDTGRGYGYTF
TRBJ2-2	NA	TRBV10-3	TRBD2	14	TGTGCCATCAGTGGTAGCGGGCTCACCGGGGAGCTGTTTTTT	CAISGSGLTGELFF
TRBJ2-1	NA	TRBV19	TRBD2	19	TGTGCCAGTAGTCGATCGGCGGCGACTAGCGGGAGCAGGAACAATGAGCAGTTCTTC	CASSRSAATSGSRNNEQFF
TRBJ2-7	NA	TRBV2	NA	14	TGTGCCAGCAGTGAAGGTCTAGCGCCTTACGAGCAGTACTTC	CASSEGLAPYEQYF
TRBJ2-5	NA	TRBV27	NA	15	TGTGCCAGCAGTTTATCCGGCAGGGTTCTTGAGACCCAGTACTTC	CASSLSGRVLETQYF
TRBJ2-7	NA	TRBV9	NA	16	TGTGCCAGCAGCCCCAGGGCCCTAGGAGCCTCCTACGAGCAGTACTTC	CASSPRALGASYEQYF
TRBJ1-5	NA	TRBV1	NA	17	TGCACCAGCAGCCAAGTGGAGGCCAGGCCATCGGATCAGCCCCAGCATTTT	CTSSQVEARPSDQPQHF
TRBJ2-7	NA	TRBV4-1	TRBD2	18	TGCGCCAGCAGCCAAGTGGTAGCGGGAGTGCTAGGGGCCTACGAGCAGTACTTC	CASSQVVAGVLGAYEQYF
TRBJ2-6	NA	TRBV10-3	NA	15	TGTGCCATCAGTGAATCGGGCTCTGGGGCCAACGTCCTGACTTTC	CAISESGSGANVLTF
TRBJ2-3	NA	TRBV6-2/TRBV6-3	TRBD2	15	TGTGCCAGCAGTCTAGCGGGAGGGCATCCAGATACGCAGTATTTT	CASSLAGGHPDTQYF
TRBJ1-5	NA	TRBV5-1	TRBD1	15	TGCGCCAGCAGCCCGACAGGGACGTACAATCAGCCCCAGCATTTT	CASSPTGTYNQPQHF
TRBJ2-7	once	TRBV10-1	NA	12	TGCGCCAGCAGCCCATCGGCCTACGAGCAGTACTTC	CASSPSAYEQYF
TRBJ2-2	few	TRBV19	TRBD1	16	TGTGCCAGTAGGTCAGGGGGCTCGTTAAGCACCGGGGAGCTGTTTTTT	CASRSGGSLSTGELFF
TRBJ1-5	NA	TRBV19	NA	15	TGTGCCAGTAGCCAGGGAAGGTCCAGCAATCAGCCCCAGCATTTT	CASSQGRSSNQPQHF
TRBJ2-5	NA	TRBV29-1	NA	12	TGCAGCGTTGAAACCCAGGGAAAGACCCAGTACTTC	CSVETQGKTQYF
TRBJ1-6	NA	TRBV30	TRBD1	14	TGTGCCTGGTCAGGGACAGTAGGAAATTCACCCCTCCACTTT	CAWSGTVGNSPLHF
TRBJ1-1	NA	TRBV15	TRBD1	16	TGTGCCACCAGCAGTTACAGGGGGCTTGGTGACACTGAAGCTTTCTTT	CATSSYRGLGDTEAFF
TRBJ1-1	NA	TRBV20-1	NA	9	TGCAGTGACCGACTTGAAGCTTTCTTT	CSDRLEAFF